This T cell receptor (beta chain) was profiled in a study of blood T cell repertoires in COVID-19. The wider study: The United States, Italy and Spain supplied acute and convalescent COVID-19 samples. PBMCs, B-cell-depleted T cells, or T cells were the source of the cDNA or gDNA that made up the material.

The ends lost 4 bases at V and 5 bases at J; junction bases unmatched: 16. The CDR3 totals 17 residues. The germline CDR1 and CDR2 sequences are MDHEN and SYDVKM. Original methodology: Reference gene primer amplification in the assay estimated nucleated cell counts. The method was immunoSEQ multiplex PCR; TCRdb's version includes in-frame clones alone and lacks a portion of them. From that table come the V and J calls and clone size; the DNA was used to work out D and trimming. This repertoire shows about 120,000 clones, 80% found once; its top ten account for roughly 25%. The sample taken for sequencing was peripheral blood. The sequence was collected from a human donor in a cohort sampled during active COVID-19. The V call is TRBV28, the J call TRBJ2-5; TRBD2 aligns across 7 bases. The DNA for the CDR3 is TGTGCCAGCAGTTCGGTAACGCCGGGAGGTTCGGGGGAGACCCAGTACTTC. It yields the protein CASSSVTPGGSGETQYF.